The next 32 T cell receptor beta chains were all read from a single sample in a study of monozygotic twins with inflammatory bowel disease. Reanalyzing the 5' RACE reads, TCRdb keeps one entry per CDR3 protein, without DNA. This repertoire comprises approximately 400,000 distinct CDR3 sequences; its ten largest clones make up around 2.6%. Material for sequencing was blood. These receptors all stem from a human donor with ulcerative colitis or Crohn's disease, or a healthy co-twin of an affected twin (not recorded which).

The V gene is TRBV6-2 or TRBV6-3, the J gene TRBJ2-7. Germline V lookup: CDR1 MNHEY, CDR2 SVGEGT. The CDR3 totals 12 residues. The CDR3 here is CASSQVSYEQYF.

The J gene is TRBJ2-7, the V gene TRBV12-3 or TRBV12-4; with no DNA, the TCRdb D assignment of TRBD1 cannot be verified. This CDR3 comprises 13 residues. The CDR3 sequence is CASKGQDSYEQYF.

CDR3: CASRPPQPRGGTQYF. The V gene is TRBV6-1, the J gene TRBJ2-5; TCRdb reports TRBD2, a call that lacks DNA to check it against. The CDR3 has 15 amino acids. CDR1 is MNHNS and CDR2 is SASEGT in the germline V gene.

V gene TRBV6-2 or TRBV6-3 combines with J gene TRBJ1-2. Germline loops: CDR1 MNHEY, CDR2 SVGEGT. The CDR3 is made up of 14 amino acids. The CDR3 reads CASSYPGLPNGYTF.

Here the CDR3 reads CSARPPSGQGEYGYTF. V is TRBV20-1 and J is TRBJ1-2; TCRdb calls TRBD1, which cannot be checked without DNA. Germline CDR1 and CDR2: DFQATT and SNEGSKA (reference sequence). This CDR3 has 16 amino acids.

This sequence joins TRBV12-3 or TRBV12-4 and TRBJ1-6; TCRdb's D call of TRBD1 is untestable without DNA. CDR3 length equals 14 residues. CDR3 in amino acids: CASSLSRGGSPLHF.

The chain recombines TRBV6-5 with TRBJ2-1; TCRdb proposes TRBD2, but this gene call is untestable without DNA. Germline CDR1 reads MNHEY; CDR2 reads SVGAGI. CDR3 size: 15 residues. The CDR3 loop is CASSFVAGGSNEQFF.

The rearrangement joins TRBV5-1 to TRBJ1-5; TCRdb names TRBD1, which stays unverified in the absence of DNA. Germline V gene data show CDR1 as SGHRS and CDR2 as YFSETQ. The CDR3 is made up of 16 amino acids. CDR3 amino acids: CASSSWGQTSNQPQHF.

The CDR3 protein is CATSDPGQRAYGYTF. The chain employs TRBV24-1 and TRBJ1-2; TCRdb's D call of TRBD1 is untestable without DNA. Germline loops: CDR1 KGHDR, CDR2 SFDVKD. There are 15 residues in the CDR3.

The V and J genes are TRBV9 and TRBJ2-7; no DNA is available, so the TRBD1 call from TCRdb remains unchecked. From germline, CDR1 is SGDLS and CDR2 YYNGEE. This CDR3 spans 14 amino acids. Here the CDR3 reads CASSVYLTDREQYF.

This chain's CDR3 is CASSRPVEDTQYF. The rearrangement links TRBV5-1 to TRBJ2-3; TCRdb gives TRBD1 as the D gene, but with no DNA this cannot be confirmed. The CDR3 sequence is 13 residues long. Germline CDR1 SGHRS, CDR2 YFSETQ.

The chain carries TRBV6-5 and TRBJ2-3; checking the TCRdb D call of TRBD2 is not possible without DNA. This CDR3 region has 16 residues. Looked up from germline, CDR1 is MNHEY and CDR2 is SVGAGI. The CDR3 reads CASSSLAGGQADTQYF.

This chain connects TRBV4-1 to TRBJ1-2; TCRdb calls TRBD1, which cannot be checked without DNA. The CDR3 consists of 18 residues. CDR1 MGHRA and CDR2 YSYEKL come from the germline V gene. CDR3 sequence: CASSQDGRLSAANYGYTF.

This chain connects TRBV4-3 to TRBJ2-2; TCRdb proposes TRBD1, but this gene call is untestable without DNA. The CDR3 consists of 17 residues. Germline-derived CDR1 and CDR2 are LGHNA and YSLEER. CDR3 in amino acids: CASSQAWGRVYGGELFF.

The genes are TRBV6-2 or TRBV6-3 and TRBJ1-3. The CDR3 sequence is 12 residues long. Germline CDR1 and CDR2: MNHEY and SVGEGT. CDR3 protein: CASSSFGARSYF.

V and J are TRBV4-1 and TRBJ2-7. The CDR3 runs 16 residues. Per germline, CDR1 MGHRA and CDR2 YSYEKL. CDR3 residues: CASSQDGQVSSYEQYF.

The chain is built from TRBV3-1 and TRBJ2-1; TCRdb outputs TRBD1, but without DNA this stays unchecked. The CDR3 runs 17 residues. CDR1 and CDR2 (germline): LGHDT, YNNKEL (reference sequence). CDR3 loop: CASSQASATGGRGEQFF.

The chain recombines TRBV12-3 or TRBV12-4 with TRBJ1-1; TCRdb indicates TRBD1, and absent DNA this call remains unverified. The CDR3 covers 14 residues. This CDR3 reads CASSFYRGNTEAFF.

The V call is TRBV3-1, the J call TRBJ2-5; TCRdb's D call of TRBD2 is untestable without DNA. This CDR3 spans 14 amino acids. Germline V gene sequence: CDR1 LGHDT, CDR2 YNNKEL (reference sequence). The CDR3 sequence is CASSQQASSETQYF.

The rearrangement uses TRBV9 and TRBJ1-1. This CDR3 spans 15 amino acids. The germline V gene encodes CDR1 SGDLS and CDR2 YYNGEE. The CDR3 loop is CASSVVGARNTEAFF.

The V gene is TRBV12-3 or TRBV12-4, the J gene TRBJ2-2; with no DNA, the TCRdb D assignment of TRBD2 cannot be verified. This CDR3 region has 15 residues. The CDR3: CASSWTEFTIGELFF.

This rearrangement joins TRBV27 to TRBJ2-2; checking the TCRdb D call of TRBD2 is not possible without DNA. The CDR3 extends over 15 amino acids. Germline-derived CDR1 and CDR2 are MNHEY and SMNVEV (reference sequence). The CDR3 loop is CASSRSGEGTGELFF.

The rearrangement joins TRBV20-1 to TRBJ1-5; with no DNA, the TCRdb D assignment of TRBD1 cannot be verified. The CDR3 is 13 residues long. Germline CDR1 and CDR2: DFQATT and SNEGSKA (reference sequence). CDR3 sequence: CSGGGTSNQPQHF.

The chain combines TRBV12-3 or TRBV12-4 with TRBJ2-7; TCRdb's assignment of TRBD1 cannot be checked, as there is no DNA. The CDR3 length is 13 residues. The chain's CDR3 is CATATGGIYEQYF.

V and J are TRBV7-9 and TRBJ2-3; the D call of TRBD1 rests on TCRdb alone, since no DNA is present to check it. The germline CDR1 and CDR2 sequences are SEHNR and FQNEAQ (reference sequence). The CDR3 spans 17 residues. CDR3 protein: CASSPPGGSGLTDTQYF.

The chain combines TRBV5-1 with TRBJ1-1. Germline lookup yields CDR1 SGHRS and CDR2 YFSETQ. This CDR3 contains 14 residues. The CDR3 spells CASSLNRQELEAFF. Drawing the rest from reference TRBV5-1 and TRBJ1-1, the complete variable domain is KAGVTQTPRYLIKTRGQQVTLSCSPISGHRSVSWYQQTPGQGLQFLFEYFSETQRNKGNFPGRFSGRQFSNSRSEMNVSTLELGDSALYLCASSLNRQELEAFFGQGTRLTVV.

The chain recombines TRBV12-3 or TRBV12-4 with TRBJ1-6; TCRdb's D call, TRBD1, is unchecked because there is no DNA. This CDR3 spans 16 amino acids. The CDR3 reads CASTRTGGAGNSPLHF.

The gene calls are TRBV7-2 and TRBJ2-5; TCRdb's D call, TRBD1, is unchecked because there is no DNA. CDR1 is SGHTA, CDR2 FQGNSA, per germline. The CDR3 has 14 amino acids. The CDR3 region is CASSLSPWGETQYF.

The chain links TRBV19 to TRBJ1-1; TCRdb outputs TRBD1, but without DNA this stays unchecked. Germline V gene sequence: CDR1 LNHDA, CDR2 SQIVND (reference sequence). The CDR3 sequence is 12 residues long. CDR3 sequence: CASSTPDPEAFF.

The rearrangement joins TRBV5-4 to TRBJ2-7. Germline V gene data show CDR1 as SGHNT and CDR2 as YYREEE (reference sequence). The CDR3 consists of 13 residues. The CDR3 spells CASSTNMEVGQYF.

The rearrangement uses TRBV29-1 and TRBJ2-7; absent DNA, TCRdb's TRBD1 call cannot be checked. CDR3 size: 16 residues. In germline, CDR1 is SQVTM, CDR2 ANQGSEA. CDR3 protein: CSVKGAQQGATYEQYF.

This chain connects TRBV12-3 or TRBV12-4 to TRBJ2-4. This CDR3 contains 13 residues. This CDR3 reads CASSLSFRNIQYF.